This T cell receptor (beta chain) was captured in a study of a mutant IDH1 vaccine in newly diagnosed glioma. Study details: Pretreatment consisted of radiotherapy, temozolomide, or both, with most receiving both. V12 came at week 35, V13 at week 47.

For this clone: The target antigen is unknown.

The method was immunoSEQ multiplex PCR; TCRdb's version includes in-frame clones alone and lacks a portion of them. Of 58,000 or so clones listed, approximately 87% are singletons. Time point specified: week 35, safety follow-up. Topical imiquimod was applied with each vaccine dose, which held 300 ug of mutant IDH1 20-mer peptide. All eight of the vaccinations patients received fell in weeks 1, 3, 5, 7, 11, 15, 19 and 23. New WHO grade 3 or 4 IDH1-mutant, ATRX-lost astrocytomas were present in all donors. The receptor's source is a man aged 35 to 55 with glioma. The source material was PBMCs, sampled from a glioma patient whose treatment included an IDH1 peptide vaccine.

The CDR3 sequence is CASSTGGYEQYF. CDR3 sequence (DNA): TGTGCCAGTAGTACCGGGGGGTACGAGCAGTACTTC. V is TRBV19 and J is TRBJ2-7, with 7 positions matching TRBD2. CDR3 length equals 12 residues. V lost 4 bases to trimming and J lost 4 bases; unmatched junction nucleotides: 1. Germline V gene lookup returns CDR1 LNHDA and CDR2 SQIVND (reference sequence).